The entry below describes one T cell receptor (beta chain). Its antigen target is currently unknown. The input lacks base qualities; no much larger clone sits a single base away. The immunoSEQ Assay, a bias-controlled multiplex PCR, was used to amplify TCRbeta CDR3 regions from genomic DNA. The published analysis was carried out like this. The number of nucleated cells in each sample was estimated by amplification of reference gene primers within the assay. To quantify the absolute abundance of each unique TCRbeta CDR3 rearrangement, sequence reads were collapsed and filtered. Productive Simpson clonality was computed per sample as the square root of Simpson's diversity index over productive rearrangements. Sourced from immuneACCESS, this table was stored by TCRdb with only in-frame sequences that have V and J called. A share of the clones is absent; for the studies checked, an unresolved V gene accounts for under half, and the remainder has no known explanation. V and J calls and clone size follow that table, whereas D and trimming were derived from the DNA. The sample yields more than 110,000 clones; about 76% were counted once. Over 10% of the sample lies in the top ten.

This specimen belongs to a study of blood T cell repertoires in COVID-19 (dated by TCRdb to about 2020). As for the study more broadly: Samples covering the acute and convalescent phases of COVID-19 were provided by collaborators in the United States, Italy and Spain. Where available, HLA class I and class II types were taken from metadata supplied by the sample provider and were not determined by assay-based typing. Deeply sampled blood TCRbeta repertoires from subjects exposed to, actively infected with, or recovered from COVID-19 were included in the dataset. A freely available public database, intended as a resource for researchers studying the immune response to SARS-CoV-2, is where the repertoires were released. The prospective study material was composed of cDNA or gDNA derived from T cells, B-cell-depleted T cells, or PBMCs. The samples were drawn from the first 160 participants of the ongoing ImmuneRACE study and from 950 to 1,500 subjects provided by 6 global collaborators. A de-identified subject ID, COVID-19 status, age in years and sex were almost always included in the sample metadata.

Collaborating institutions collected whole blood in K2EDTA tubes following their own protocols. For TCRbeta analysis, collaborators shipped samples as frozen whole blood, isolated PBMCs, or DNA extracted from either of those sample types. The germline V end is reduced by 4 bases and the J end by 1 base; junction bases left unmatched: 12. CDR1 and CDR2 (SGHNT, YYREEE) derive from the germline V gene (reference sequence). Reading from cysteine to phenylalanine, the CDR3 counts 17 amino acids. CDR3 DNA is the only sequence kept; it has 51 bases, read in frame from the first base. What the work shows at the level of the full study, not this receptor alone: How much clinical and demographic metadata was included differed by source and by participant, and the metadata was provided uncurated.

The specimen was peripheral blood. This sequence uses TRBV5-4 and TRBJ1-1, with 8 bases in between that match TRBD1. The clonotype comes from a man older than 75 with acute or convalescent COVID-19. The DNA sequence is given as TGTGCCAGCAGCCGCGGACAGGGAGGTTTTGGGAACACTGAAGCTTTCTTT. Protein translation: CASSRGQGGFGNTEAFF.